Listed here are 27 T cell receptor beta chains from one sample, sequenced in a study of blood T cell repertoires in COVID-19. Using immunoSEQ multiplex PCR, the repertoire was profiled, and TCRdb retains in-frame clones only, with some absent. The sample lists approximately 75,000 clones, 80% occurring once. The sample comprised peripheral blood. These TCRs come from a man aged 50 to 60 with COVID-19, enrolled during active disease.

The gene calls are TRBV7-6 and TRBJ2-3; D gene unclear. Germline values: CDR1 SGHVS, CDR2 FNYEAQ. Trimming removed 2 bases from V and 5 bases from J, with 8 bases in between. This CDR3 has 13 residues. As DNA, the CDR3 is TGTGCCAGCAGCTTATTCGCGAAAGATACGCAGTATTTT. This sequence encodes CASSLFAKDTQYF.

This sequence joins TRBV7-2 and TRBJ2-7; 14 positions match TRBD2. This CDR3 spans 15 amino acids. The V segment lost 6 bases and the J segment 7 bases; nucleotides outside the gene matches: 8. Germline V gives CDR1 SGHTA, CDR2 FQGNSA. Here the CDR3 reads CASREGLAGVGEQYF. The CDR3 nucleotides are TGTGCCAGCAGGGAGGGACTAGCGGGAGTGGGGGAGCAGTACTTC.

CDR3 sequence reads: CAWSSLTSGFF. The CDR3 DNA reads TGTGCCTGGAGTTCCCTAACTAGCGGTTTCTTC. The rearrangement joins TRBV30 to TRBJ2-1; 8 nucleotides agree with TRBD2. V shed 2 bases and J 16 bases; nucleotides not matched to a gene: 7. This CDR3 contains 11 residues. CDR1 and CDR2 from the germline V gene are GTSNPN and SVGIG (reference sequence).

This sequence joins TRBV5-6 and TRBJ2-7; 9 positions match TRBD1. V shed 4 bases and J 3 bases; nucleotides not matched to a gene: 8. The CDR3 contains 15 residues. Germline-derived CDR1 and CDR2 are SGHDT and YYEEEE. This chain's CDR3 is CASSPPGQGLYEQYF. CDR3 DNA: TGTGCCAGCAGCCCCCCGGGACAGGGACTCTACGAGCAGTACTTC.

The rearrangement uses TRBV5-1 and TRBJ2-7; 8 nucleotides line up with TRBD1. The CDR3 has 16 residues. Trimming took 4 bases from V and 7 from J; bases not matched to a gene: 16. CDR1 SGHRS and CDR2 YFSETQ come from the germline V gene. CDR3 in amino acids: CASSVGQGGLSREQYF. In nucleotides, the CDR3 is TGCGCCAGCAGCGTAGGACAGGGCGGACTTTCGAGGGAGCAGTACTTC.

The chain links TRBV7-9 to TRBJ1-1; D gene ambiguous. Germline CDR1 and CDR2: SEHNR and FQNEAQ (reference sequence). V gave up 5 bases and J gave up 1 base, with 11 bases separating them. There are 14 residues in the CDR3. CDR3 coding DNA: TGTGCCAGCAGCCATGGGTCGGGGAACACTGAAGCTTTCTTT. It yields the protein CASSHGSGNTEAFF.

This clone was seen only once. The chain recombines TRBV5-4 with TRBJ1-1; D might be TRBD1 (5 bases). This CDR3 has 16 amino acids. V was clipped by 3 bases and J by 5 bases, with 20 bases between them. The V gene's germline CDR1 is SGHNT and CDR2 YYREEE (reference sequence). The chain's CDR3 is CASSSGLGTLGTEAFF. The CDR3 nucleotides are TGTGCCAGCAGCTCGGGACTGGGGACCTTGGGGACTGAAGCTTTCTTT.

This clone was counted a few times. V usage is TRBV5-1 and J usage is TRBJ2-7, with TRBD2 matching 11 bases. The CDR3 consists of 16 residues. Germline-derived CDR1 and CDR2 are SGHRS and YFSETQ. The junction had 10 bases not matched to a gene; V was cut back by 4 bases and J by 4 bases. CDR3 in amino acids: CASSQTGLAEFYEQYF. CDR3 bases: TGCGCCAGCAGCCAAACGGGACTAGCGGAGTTTTACGAGCAGTACTTC.

This clone has just one count. The rearrangement uses TRBV12-3 or TRBV12-4 and TRBJ2-5, with a weak D call TRBD1 (5 bases). V lost 8 bases to trimming and J lost 5 bases, with 15 bases between them. This CDR3 is 13 amino acids long. For the CDR3, the DNA is TGTGCCAGCGCCCCAGGGTATGGCGAGACCCAGTACTTC. It is translated as CASAPGYGETQYF.

This clone was recorded once. The rearrangement joins TRBV30 to TRBJ2-7; 12 bases fit TRBD2. The CDR3 runs to 15 residues. Germline V gene sequence: CDR1 GTSNPN, CDR2 SVGIG (reference sequence). After removal of 1 base from V and 5 bases from J, the junction contained 6 bases not matched to a gene. The DNA for the CDR3 is TGTGCCTGGAGTGGCACTAGCGGGAGGTCCAACGAGCAGTACTTC. Protein: CAWSGTSGRSNEQYF. The whole variable domain, remainder taken from reference TRBV30 and TRBJ2-7, is SQTIHQWPATLVQPVGSPLSLECTVEGTSNPNLYWYRQAAGRGLQLLFYSVGIGQISSEVPQNLSASRPQDRQFILSSKKLLLSDSGFYLCAWSGTSGRSNEQYFGPGTRLTVT.

The chain links TRBV15 to TRBJ1-2, with TRBD1 matching 9 bases. Germline V gives CDR1 LNHNV, CDR2 YYDKDF (reference sequence). J was trimmed by 4 bases and V by 0 bases; bases with no gene match: 0. This CDR3 has 14 amino acids. As DNA, the CDR3 is TGTGCCACCAGCAGAGAGGACAGGGGCTATGGCTACACCTTC. Its protein is CATSREDRGYGYTF.

V gene TRBV5-1 combines with J gene TRBJ1-6, with a tentative D call TRBD1 (6 bases). V shed 2 bases and J shed 0 bases, with 12 bases lying between them. The CDR3 length is 17 residues. In germline, CDR1 is SGHRS, CDR2 YFSETQ. The CDR3 loop reads CASSFGGASSYNSPLHF. The CDR3 DNA follows: TGCGCCAGCAGCTTCGGGGGGGCGAGCTCCTATAATTCACCCCTCCACTTT.

The V call is TRBV20-1, the J call TRBJ2-7, with 11 bases fitting TRBD2. This CDR3 region has 15 residues. Germline V gene data show CDR1 as DFQATT and CDR2 as SNEGSKA (reference sequence). Germline trimming cut 3 bases from V and 5 bases from J; bases unmatched to any gene: 9. This CDR3 reads CSASGTSGSIDEQYF. In DNA form, the CDR3 reads TGCAGTGCTAGTGGAACTAGCGGGAGTATCGACGAGCAGTACTTC.

The chain employs TRBV7-6 and TRBJ2-5; TRBD2 agrees at 8 bases. This CDR3 is 19 amino acids long. Trimming took 1 base from V and 3 from J; bases not matched to a gene: 16. Germline-derived CDR1 and CDR2 are SGHVS and FNYEAQ. Here the CDR3 DNA reads TGTGCCAGCAGCTTAGATTTGGGGAAGGGGACTAGATCTAAAGAGACCCAGTACTTC. Amino acid sequence: CASSLDLGKGTRSKETQYF.

V is TRBV7-2 and J is TRBJ2-5; 11 nucleotides align to TRBD1. CDR1 is SGHTA and CDR2 is FQGNSA in the germline V gene. The CDR3 extends over 17 amino acids. The J segment lost 7 bases and the V segment lost 3 bases, leaving 13 bases of the junction unmatched. CDR3 amino acids: CASSFLGDRGRKGTQYF. CDR3 nucleotide sequence: TGTGCCAGCAGCTTCCTGGGGGACAGGGGGAGGAAGGGGACCCAGTACTTC.

The genes are TRBV28 and TRBJ2-2; TRBD2 matches at 11 bases. V trimming: 5 bases; J trimming: 1 base; junction bases outside the gene matches: 9. Per germline, CDR1 MDHEN and CDR2 SYDVKM. The CDR3 is 18 amino acids. This chain's CDR3 is CASSLGLAEFGNTGELFF. The CDR3 nucleotides are TGTGCCAGCAGTCTGGGACTAGCGGAGTTCGGGAACACCGGGGAGCTGTTTTTT.

The chain is built from TRBV7-2 and TRBJ1-6; 9 nucleotides agree with TRBD1. CDR1 and CDR2 from the germline V gene are SGHTA and FQGNSA. After removal of 6 bases from V and 7 bases from J, the junction contained 4 bases not matched to a gene. The CDR3 covers 14 residues. The CDR3 here is CASRDRGNNSPLHF. CDR3 DNA sequence: TGTGCCAGCAGGGACAGGGGAAACAATTCACCCCTCCACTTT.

This clone occurred once. The V and J genes are TRBV28 and TRBJ2-7; D uncertain. V gave up 10 bases and J gave up 0 bases, with 10 bases separating them. There are 12 residues in the CDR3. Germline values: CDR1 MDHEN, CDR2 SYDVKM. DNA of the CDR3: TGTGCCACCGTGAGGCACTCCTACGAGCAGTACTTC. The encoded protein is CATVRHSYEQYF. Based on the CDR3 plus reference TRBV28 and TRBJ2-7, the full variable domain is DVKVTQSSRYLVKRTGEKVFLECVQDMDHENMFWYRQDPGLGLRLIYFSYDVKMKEKGDIPEGYSVSREKKERFSLILESASTNQTSMYLCATVRHSYEQYFGPGTRLTVT.

This rearrangement joins TRBV30 to TRBJ2-7; TRBD1 is a possible D gene (5 bases). Germline CDR1 and CDR2: GTSNPN and SVGIG (reference sequence). V was shortened by 4 bases and J by 2 bases, with 9 bases between the two germline ends. This CDR3 spans 12 amino acids. CDR3 nucleotides: TGTGCCTGGACAGGGAAGACCTACGAGCAGTACTTC. Encoded protein: CAWTGKTYEQYF.

This clone showed up just a few times. The V call is TRBV7-3, the J call TRBJ2-1; 13 positions agree with TRBD2. This CDR3 has 15 amino acids. Looked up from germline, CDR1 is SGHTA and CDR2 is FQGTGA. After removal of 6 bases from V and 3 bases from J, the junction contained 2 bases not matched to a gene. The CDR3 nucleotides are TGTGCCAGCAGTCGACTAGCGGGAGGCTACAATGAGCAGTTCTTC. It is translated as CASSRLAGGYNEQFF.

As DNA, the CDR3 is TGCAGCGTTGACAAGGGGGCGACAGATACGCAGTATTTT. It yields the protein CSVDKGATDTQYF. The chain couples TRBV29-1 to TRBJ2-3; 7 nucleotides agree with TRBD1. In germline, CDR1 is SQVTM, CDR2 ANQGSEA. This CDR3 has 13 amino acids. V dropped 3 bases and J dropped 3; count of bases not matched to a gene: 3.

The V gene is TRBV10-2, the J gene TRBJ2-5, with D maybe TRBD2 (5 bases). This CDR3 region has 13 residues. Per the germline V gene, CDR1 is WSHSY and CDR2 is SAAADI. Trimming took 2 bases from V and 4 from J, leaving 8 bases between them. The CDR3 DNA reads TGCGCCAGCAGTGAGGGACGGGGAGAGACCCAGTACTTC. Translating it yields CASSEGRGETQYF.

The rearrangement uses TRBV11-1 and TRBJ1-6; D perhaps matches TRBD1 (5 bases). Between the trimmed V and J ends, which lost 3 bases and 0 bases, there was a span of 9 bases. The CDR3 is 16 residues long. CDR1 SGHAT and CDR2 FQDESV come from the germline V gene (reference sequence). CDR3 sequence (DNA): TGTGCCAGCAGCTTCCGACAGAGCTCCTATAATTCACCCCTCCACTTT. It translates to CASSFRQSSYNSPLHF.

CDR3 in amino acids: CASSQTTGAFYEQYF. CDR3 in DNA: TGTGCCAGCAGCCAGACTACAGGGGCTTTCTACGAGCAGTACTTC. The chain carries TRBV14 and TRBJ2-7, with 7 bases fitting TRBD1. The CDR3 totals 15 residues. Germline loops: CDR1 SGHDN, CDR2 FVKESK. Germline trimming cut 3 bases from V and 3 bases from J; bases unmatched to any gene: 8.

This chain uses TRBV24-1 with TRBJ2-2, with D tentatively TRBD2 (5 bases). V was shortened by 3 bases and J by 2 bases, with 12 bases between the two germline ends. The CDR3 is 16 amino acids. From germline, CDR1 is KGHDR and CDR2 SFDVKD. The CDR3 sequence: CATSDGVAPNTGELFF. CDR3 bases: TGTGCCACCAGTGATGGGGTAGCGCCAAACACCGGGGAGCTGTTTTTT.

V gene TRBV6-2 or TRBV6-3 combines with J gene TRBJ2-1; D uncertain. The CDR3 has 15 amino acids. Germline V gene lookup returns CDR1 MNHEY and CDR2 SVGEGT. The V and J ends lost 5 bases and 4 bases respectively, with 15 bases between them. CDR3 sequence (DNA): TGTGCCAGCAGTCCCCTCAGTGGGCGATACAATGAGCAGTTCTTC. Translated, it gives CASSPLSGRYNEQFF.

The chain couples TRBV30 to TRBJ1-1; 7 bases are shared with TRBD1. Germline lookup yields CDR1 GTSNPN and CDR2 SVGIG (reference sequence). V was pared by 2 bases and J by 1 base, with 10 bases of the junction left unmatched. The CDR3 consists of 16 residues. The CDR3, as DNA: TGTGCCTGGAGTCCACTGCGTCCAGGGGGGAACACTGAAGCTTTCTTT. Translated: CAWSPLRPGGNTEAFF.